This record looks at one TCR beta chain sequence and its context. Antigen unknown. This table comes from immunoSEQ multiplex PCR, and its TCRdb copy is limited to in-frame clones, with some not included. The sample lists more than 9,500 clones, around 80% occurring once. This CDR3 has 13 amino acids. V was trimmed by 2 bases and J by 5 bases, leaving 12 bases between them. Germline V gene sequence: CDR1 GTSNPN, CDR2 SVGIG (reference sequence). The record originates from a study of cytotoxic CD8 clonotypes in ibrutinib-treated CLL. Broader study findings: Contraction or stability on treatment characterized the public clonotypes, which were uncommon.

Cryopreserved PBMCs yielded around 2.1 micrograms of genomic DNA for TCR beta libraries. The chain uses TRBV30 and TRBJ2-5; D is ambiguous. The receptor comes from a human donor with chronic lymphocytic leukemia. Sample: PBMCs, taken at disease progression, from a patient treated with ibrutinib. The CDR3 DNA is TGTGCCTGGAGTAGGACCCTGGGGGAGACCCAGTACTTC. Amino acids: CAWSRTLGETQYF.